This entry lists 9 T cell receptor beta chains sequenced from one sample in a study of blood T cell repertoires in COVID-19. Here immunoSEQ multiplex PCR was the method, and the copy in TCRdb shows in-frame clones only, minus some. This sample has some 120,000 clones, with roughly four fifths found just once. The sample taken for sequencing was peripheral blood. These receptors all come from a human donor in a cohort sampled during active COVID-19.

The chain joins TRBV12-1 to TRBJ2-7; the table's D call of TRBD2 was not tested on the DNA. TRBV12-1 is marked as a pseudogene. CDR3 size: 13 residues. This CDR3 is CASSLRTSGEQYF. DNA for the CDR3: TGTGCCAGCAGCTTACGGACTAGCGGGGAGCAGTACTTC.

This clone was counted a few times. V is TRBV7-9 and J is TRBJ2-6; 7 bases agree with TRBD1. Trimming took 5 bases from V and 2 from J; bases not matched to a gene: 3. CDR3 length: 15 amino acids. CDR1 SEHNR and CDR2 FQNEAQ come from the germline V gene (reference sequence). The CDR3 region has the DNA TGTGCCAGCAGCCAAGGGGGCCCTGGGGCCAACGTCCTGACTTTC. Translated: CASSQGGPGANVLTF.

J is TRBJ2-7 and V is TRBV5-1, with D perhaps matching TRBD1 (6 bases). The germline V and J ends were trimmed by 0 bases and 2 bases, with 9 bases remaining between them. This CDR3 comprises 14 residues. In germline, CDR1 is SGHRS, CDR2 YFSETQ. The chain's CDR3 is CASSLDPGAYEQYF. Here the CDR3 DNA reads TGCGCCAGCAGCTTGGATCCAGGGGCCTACGAGCAGTACTTC. Together with reference TRBV5-1 and TRBJ2-7, the CDR3 gives the full variable domain: KAGVTQTPRYLIKTRGQQVTLSCSPISGHRSVSWYQQTPGQGLQFLFEYFSETQRNKGNFPGRFSGRQFSNSRSEMNVSTLELGDSALYLCASSLDPGAYEQYFGPGTRLTVT.

The chain uses TRBV29-1 and TRBJ1-3; 8 bases agree with TRBD1. CDR1 SQVTM and CDR2 ANQGSEA come from the germline V gene. V shed 3 bases, J shed 9 bases, and the junction held 1 base outside the gene matches. This CDR3 is built from 11 residues. The CDR3 DNA sequence: TGCAGCGTTGATACAGGGGGCACCATATATTTT. Amino acid sequence: CSVDTGGTIYF.

This chain links TRBV2 with TRBJ2-6; 8 bases are shared with TRBD1. The CDR3 covers 15 residues. Germline V gene lookup returns CDR1 SNHLY and CDR2 FYNNEI. Trimming took 5 bases from V and 2 from J; bases not matched to a gene: 2. The chain's CDR3 is CASSRTGTGANVLTF. DNA for the CDR3: TGTGCCAGCAGTCGGACAGGGACTGGGGCCAACGTCCTGACTTTC.

The chain employs TRBV5-1 and TRBJ2-7; 9 bases fit TRBD2. CDR1 and CDR2 (germline): SGHRS, YFSETQ. Losses at the gene ends were 0 bases for V and 5 bases for J; bases not matched to a gene: 9. The CDR3 sequence is 16 residues long. CDR3 sequence: CASSLGAGGPINEQYF. The CDR3 DNA reads as TGCGCCAGCAGCTTGGGCGCGGGAGGGCCCATAAACGAGCAGTACTTC.

This clone showed up just once. This sequence joins TRBV5-1 and TRBJ2-7; TRBD1 matches 9 bases. Unmatched junction bases numbered 9, after V lost 5 bases and J lost 0 bases. This CDR3 spans 16 amino acids. Germline loops: CDR1 SGHRS, CDR2 YFSETQ. This CDR3 reads CASRAGGTGSSYEQYF. The DNA of the CDR3 is TGCGCCAGCAGGGCGGGTGGGACAGGGTCCTCCTACGAGCAGTACTTC.

Here the CDR3 DNA reads TGTGCCAGCTCACCAAGCGGAGGGCCCTACAATGAGCAGTTCTTC. It encodes CASSPSGGPYNEQFF. The chain carries TRBV18 and TRBJ2-1; possibly TRBD2 for D (6 bases). Germline V CDR1 and CDR2: KGHSH, LQKENI. Trimming pared 2 bases from V and 2 bases from J, leaving 10 bases between. The CDR3 length is 15 residues. The entire variable domain, with the rest obtained from reference TRBV18 and TRBJ2-1, is as follows: NAGVMQNPRHLVRRRGQEARLRCSPMKGHSHVYWYRQLPEEGLKFMVYLQKENIIDESGMPKERFSAEFPKEGPSILRIQQVVRGDSAAYFCASSPSGGPYNEQFFGPGTRLTVL.

The chain is built from TRBV29-1 and TRBJ2-1; 9 bases agree with TRBD2. Germline CDR1 SQVTM, CDR2 ANQGSEA. V lost 4 bases to trimming and J lost 9 bases; unmatched junction nucleotides: 10. The CDR3 spans 14 residues. CDR3 nucleotides: TGCAGCGTTGCGCGGGAGGGCCCAGCTGGTGAGCAGTTCTTC. This sequence encodes CSVAREGPAGEQFF.